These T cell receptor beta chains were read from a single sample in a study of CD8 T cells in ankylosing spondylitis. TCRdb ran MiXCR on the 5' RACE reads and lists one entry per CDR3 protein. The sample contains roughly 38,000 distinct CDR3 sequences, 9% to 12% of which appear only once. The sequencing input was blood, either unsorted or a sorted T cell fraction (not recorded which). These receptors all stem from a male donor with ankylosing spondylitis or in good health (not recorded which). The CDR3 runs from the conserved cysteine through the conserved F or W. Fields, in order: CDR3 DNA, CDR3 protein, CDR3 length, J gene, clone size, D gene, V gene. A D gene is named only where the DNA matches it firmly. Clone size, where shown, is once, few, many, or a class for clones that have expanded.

TGCAGCGTTGGGGACAGGGCGAACACTGAAGCTTTCTTT	CSVGDRANTEAFF	13	TRBJ1-1	many	TRBD1	TRBV29-1
TGTGCCAGCAGCTTGGAGGCAGGTATGAACACTGAAGCTTTCTTT	CASSLEAGMNTEAFF	15	TRBJ1-1	many	NA	TRBV5-5
TGTGCCAGCAGCGACCCTTTACAGGGGGCAGCTAATGAAAAACTGTTTTTT	CASSDPLQGAANEKLFF	17	TRBJ1-4	many	TRBD1	TRBV11-2
TGTGCCAGCAGCTTGGGAAGCTCTCCGCGCTACGAGCAGTACTTC	CASSLGSSPRYEQYF	15	TRBJ2-7	many	NA	TRBV7-2
TGTGCCAGCAGCTCTGGAAACACCATATATTTT	CASSSGNTIYF	11	TRBJ1-3	many	NA	TRBV7-9
TGCAGCGTGACCGGGACTAGCGCCAAACCTGGTACGCAGTATTTT	CSVTGTSAKPGTQYF	15	TRBJ2-3	many	TRBD2	TRBV29-1
TGTGCTAGCAGCCAAGGGGCCGGGGCTGAAGCTTTCTTT	CASSQGAGAEAFF	13	TRBJ1-1	NA	NA	TRBV7-7
TGTGCCAGCTCACTATCGGGAGGGGAATACAATGAGCAGTTCTTC	CASSLSGGEYNEQFF	15	TRBJ2-1	NA	TRBD2	TRBV18
TGTGCCAGCAGAGCAGGGCTCAGCAATCAGCCCCAGCATTTT	CASRAGLSNQPQHF	14	TRBJ1-5	few	NA	TRBV2
TGTGCCAGCATCTACGGGCAGAACACTGAAGCTTTCTTT	CASIYGQNTEAFF	13	TRBJ1-1	NA	NA	TRBV6-2/TRBV6-3
TGTGCCAGCAGCCAAGAGCCCGCCAGGGGTCATCAGCCCCAGCATTTT	CASSQEPARGHQPQHF	16	TRBJ1-5	many	NA	TRBV3-1
TGTGCCAGCAGTCCGACGGTTACAGATACGCAGTATTTT	CASSPTVTDTQYF	13	TRBJ2-3	many	NA	TRBV12-3/TRBV12-4
TGTGCCAGCAGTTTAGCGGGACAGGGCCTTGAGCAGTTCTTC	CASSLAGQGLEQFF	14	TRBJ2-1	many	TRBD1	TRBV12-3/TRBV12-4
TGTGCCAGCAGCCATCCCACACTCGCGGAGGGGGGCAATGAGCAGTTCTTC	CASSHPTLAEGGNEQFF	17	TRBJ2-1	many	NA	TRBV9
TGTGCCAGCAGCTTAGCGGCTAGCGTAGGTTCCTACAATGAGCAGTTCTTC	CASSLAASVGSYNEQFF	17	TRBJ2-1	NA	NA	TRBV7-2
TGTGCCAGCAGTGACGCAGAACCCTACGAGCAGTACTTC	CASSDAEPYEQYF	13	TRBJ2-7	few	NA	TRBV2
TGTGCCAGCAGCCCTCCTGGCAGGGGGAACACTGAAGCTTTCTTT	CASSPPGRGNTEAFF	15	TRBJ1-1	many	NA	TRBV12-3/TRBV12-4
TGTGCCAGCAGCGAACCTAGCGGGAGGGCCTCTCCTGAGCAGTTCTTC	CASSEPSGRASPEQFF	16	TRBJ2-1	NA	TRBD2	TRBV3-1
TGCAGCCAGAACACAGGGGTAGGAGAGACCCAGTACTTC	CSQNTGVGETQYF	13	TRBJ2-5	NA	TRBD1	TRBV29-1
TGCGCCAGCAGCCAAGAGGGGGGCTACGAGCAGTACTTC	CASSQEGGYEQYF	13	TRBJ2-7	many	NA	TRBV4-1
TGCAGTGCTGGACTAGCGGTTGTAGATACGCAGTATTTT	CSAGLAVVDTQYF	13	TRBJ2-3	many	TRBD2	TRBV20-1
TGCGCCAGCAGCTCTCCAGGGGGTCGGTACAATGAGCAGTTCTTC	CASSSPGGRYNEQFF	15	TRBJ2-1	many	TRBD1	TRBV5-1
TGTGCCAGCAGCCCTCTTCTGGGGGGGCGGACTGAAGCTTTCTTT	CASSPLLGGRTEAFF	15	TRBJ1-1	NA	NA	TRBV4-2
TGTGCCAGCAGCCAAGAGGACACTGAAGCTTTCTTT	CASSQEDTEAFF	12	TRBJ1-1	many	NA	TRBV3-1
TGTGCCACCAGCAGAGAAATGACAGGGGTCAACGAGCAGTACTTC	CATSREMTGVNEQYF	15	TRBJ2-7	many	TRBD1	TRBV15
TGCAGTGCTAGAGATAAGACCGCTTACGAGCAGTACTTC	CSARDKTAYEQYF	13	TRBJ2-7	many	NA	TRBV20-1
TGTGCCAGCAGGCGGGACAGGGGGGTCGACACTGAAGCTTTCTTT	CASRRDRGVDTEAFF	15	TRBJ1-1	many	TRBD1	TRBV5-4
TGCAGCGTTTCGGAGGGAGCCACTAGCACAGATACGCAGTATTTT	CSVSEGATSTDTQYF	15	TRBJ2-3	many	NA	TRBV29-1
TGCGCCAGCAGTCCGGACAACGCCTACGAGCAGTACTTC	CASSPDNAYEQYF	13	TRBJ2-7	many	NA	TRBV5-1
TGTGTTAGCAGGATAGCGGGACTCTACACCGGGGAGCTGTTTTTT	CVSRIAGLYTGELFF	15	TRBJ2-2	NA	TRBD2	TRBV12-3/TRBV12-4
TGTGCCACCGACACGAGGAGAGAAGACAATGAGCAGTTCTTC	CATDTRREDNEQFF	14	TRBJ2-1	NA	NA	TRBV28
TGTGCCAGCAGTTACGGCAATGAGCAGTTCTTC	CASSYGNEQFF	11	TRBJ2-1	few	NA	TRBV6-2/TRBV6-3
TGTGCCAGCAGTGCCGACAGGGTCCTAAACACCGGGGAGCTGTTTTTT	CASSADRVLNTGELFF	16	TRBJ2-2	NA	TRBD1	TRBV6-4
TGTGCCAGCAGTTTTTCTAGCGGGGACACCGGGGAGCTGTTTTTT	CASSFSSGDTGELFF	15	TRBJ2-2	many	TRBD2	TRBV12-3/TRBV12-4
TGTGCCAGCAGCTTAGAAGCGGGAGGCCAAGAGACCCAGTACTTC	CASSLEAGGQETQYF	15	TRBJ2-5	many	TRBD2	TRBV7-9